This entry concerns a single TCR beta chain. Its antigen is unknown. The record has no base qualities; no much larger clone is one base away. The data were obtained in a study of T cell repertoires in cytomegalovirus infection (dated by TCRdb to between 2018 and 2021). Study-wide context: Donor HLA type was relevant to the analysis, as public TCR beta signatures indicated carriage of CMV infection together with the matching HLA type. Paper-wide results and their limitations: The ex vivo response was dominated by HLA-C-restricted CMV-specific TCR beta clonotypes, and the single most frequent clonotype in two of eight donors was supplied by these HLA-C-restricted clonotypes. In both this cohort and an independent cohort of 300 to 450 donors, the cumulative frequency of public TCR beta family members distinguished carriers of CMV infection plus the relevant HLA type.

Sequencing used an Illumina HiSeq 1500. TCRdb redid the processing of the public reads, applying fastp at Q25 and MiXCR, and retained in-frame beta chains. Every entry covers one CDR3 protein and lists the most common genes and DNA from its rows. The sample table lists 150,000 or so distinct CDR3 sequences, approximately 17% of them with a count of one. The ten largest clones capture around 20% of the sample. V drops 3 bases and J drops 5 bases, leaving 11 bases in between. The CDR3 runs 13 amino acids, cysteine and phenylalanine included. Kept here is only the CDR3 DNA, which spans 39 bases and is read in frame from base 1. The germline V gene encodes CDR1 DFQATT and CDR2 SNEGSKA (reference sequence).

The clonotype comes from a human donor in good health (CMV status not recorded). Some clones in this sample may be carry-over from other donors' samples. This chain is built from TRBV20-1 and TRBJ2-4; TRBD1 is a possible D gene, resting on 5 matching bases. Sample: CD8+ T cells from PBMCs. The CDR3 sequence is CSASRVGQNIQYF. The DNA reads as follows: TGCAGTGCTAGTCGGGTGGGGCAAAACATTCAGTACTTC.